A selection of T cell receptor beta chains follows, all from one sample in a study of cytomegalovirus exposure and HLA in healthy donors. The table came from immunoSEQ multiplex PCR; TCRdb's copy has only in-frame clones and leaves some out. The sample includes roughly 100,000 clones, approximately 87% of them seen just once. Source material: PBMCs. The origin of the receptors is a man between 35 and 55 years old in good health and CMV-seronegative. CDR3s leave out the opening cysteine and the closing phenylalanine or tryptophan. Fields, in order: V gene, J gene, CDR3 protein.

v_call: TRBV27; j_call: TRBJ2-7; cdr3_aa: ASSLSRDSTYEQY
v_call: TRBV5-5; j_call: TRBJ2-5; cdr3_aa: ASSRGQIQETQY
v_call: TRBV5-6; j_call: TRBJ1-1; cdr3_aa: ASSLQAEAF
v_call: TRBV6-5; j_call: NA; cdr3_aa: ASGSSEQY
v_call: TRBV18; j_call: TRBJ1-5; cdr3_aa: ASSPRQGASAQPQH
v_call: TRBV11-3; j_call: TRBJ1-5; cdr3_aa: ASSANRAPGSNQPQH
v_call: TRBV19; j_call: TRBJ1-4; cdr3_aa: ASQSGPTNEKLF
v_call: TRBV11-2; j_call: TRBJ2-7; cdr3_aa: ASSLGRQGLGEQY
v_call: TRBV6-1; j_call: TRBJ2-7; cdr3_aa: ASSEPSAGATGIYEQY
v_call: TRBV28; j_call: TRBJ2-2; cdr3_aa: ASSLVGAANTGELF
v_call: TRBV7-9; j_call: TRBJ2-5; cdr3_aa: ASTEGGGLQETQY
v_call: TRBV14; j_call: TRBJ1-2; cdr3_aa: ASSPRGGGDYGYT
v_call: TRBV4-1; j_call: TRBJ2-3; cdr3_aa: ASSQDSPVPGLAGDTQY
v_call: TRBV27; j_call: TRBJ1-5; cdr3_aa: ASSLAGHQPQH
v_call: TRBV7-8; j_call: TRBJ2-3; cdr3_aa: ASSPKTSGGSSTDTQY
v_call: TRBV6-6; j_call: TRBJ2-3; cdr3_aa: ASSYVAGTDTQY
v_call: TRBV10-3; j_call: TRBJ2-7; cdr3_aa: AISITGGWQNRQY
v_call: TRBV5-6; j_call: TRBJ2-4; cdr3_aa: ASSLDRGDIQY
v_call: TRBV19; j_call: TRBJ1-2; cdr3_aa: ASSKKRGQGPYGYT
v_call: TRBV11-3; j_call: TRBJ2-3; cdr3_aa: ASSRSRLAGVADTQY
v_call: TRBV5-1; j_call: TRBJ2-1; cdr3_aa: ASSWTDSSYNEQF
v_call: TRBV5-1; j_call: TRBJ1-3; cdr3_aa: ASSWDRGGNTIY
v_call: TRBV19; j_call: TRBJ2-1; cdr3_aa: ASSKLAGGYNEQF
v_call: TRBV7-9; j_call: TRBJ2-7; cdr3_aa: ASSLARGQGVHEQY